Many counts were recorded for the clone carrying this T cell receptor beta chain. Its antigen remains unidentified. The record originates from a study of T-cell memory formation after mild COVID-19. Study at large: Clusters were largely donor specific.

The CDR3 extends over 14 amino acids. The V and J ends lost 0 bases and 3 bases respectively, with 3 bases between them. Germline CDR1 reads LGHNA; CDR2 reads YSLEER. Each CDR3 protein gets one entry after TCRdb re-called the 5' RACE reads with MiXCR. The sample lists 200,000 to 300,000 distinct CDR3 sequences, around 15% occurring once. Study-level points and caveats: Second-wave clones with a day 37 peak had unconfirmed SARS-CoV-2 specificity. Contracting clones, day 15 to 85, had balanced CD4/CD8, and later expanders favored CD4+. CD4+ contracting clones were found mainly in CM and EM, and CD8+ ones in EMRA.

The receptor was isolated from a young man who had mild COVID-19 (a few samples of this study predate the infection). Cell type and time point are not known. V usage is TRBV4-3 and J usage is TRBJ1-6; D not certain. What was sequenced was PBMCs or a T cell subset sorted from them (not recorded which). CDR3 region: CASSQEDYNSPLHF. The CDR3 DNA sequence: TGCGCCAGCAGCCAAGAGGACTATAATTCACCCCTCCACTTT.